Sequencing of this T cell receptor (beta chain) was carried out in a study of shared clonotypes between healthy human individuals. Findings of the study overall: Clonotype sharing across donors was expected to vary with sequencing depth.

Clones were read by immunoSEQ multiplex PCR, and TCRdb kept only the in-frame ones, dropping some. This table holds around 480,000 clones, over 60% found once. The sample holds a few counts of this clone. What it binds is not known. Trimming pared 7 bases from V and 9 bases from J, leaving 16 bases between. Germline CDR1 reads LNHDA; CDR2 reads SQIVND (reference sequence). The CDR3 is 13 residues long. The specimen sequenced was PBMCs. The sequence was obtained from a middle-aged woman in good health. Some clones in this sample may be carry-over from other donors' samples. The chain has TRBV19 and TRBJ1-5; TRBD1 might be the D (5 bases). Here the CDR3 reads CASMGQYSLPQHF. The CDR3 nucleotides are TGTGCCAGTATGGGGCAGTACTCTTTGCCCCAGCATTTT.